This T cell receptor (beta chain) was captured by sequencing in a study of vaccination and CD4 T cells after COVID-19. About this clonotype itself: Its antigen is unidentified.

The Oncomine TCR Beta short-read assay was what sequenced the DNA obtained from cultured CD4+ T cells. Each CDR3 protein is one row after TCRdb ran MiXCR on the PCR reads. This sample has around 16,000 distinct CDR3 sequences, with approximately 71% found just once. Looked up from germline, CDR1 is DFQATT and CDR2 is SNEGSKA (reference sequence). This CDR3 is 15 amino acids long. J was trimmed by 0 bases and V by 6 bases; bases with no gene match: 6. The treatment: roughly ten-day PBMC culture with coronavirus spike peptide pools or control peptides (ViraFEST assay). It was with roughly 10 IU/ml IL-2 and around 9.3 ug/ml peptide pools that two million PBMCs per well were cultured.

The chain combines TRBV20-1 with TRBJ1-1; 11 positions match TRBD1. The receptor was isolated from a human donor who had recovered from COVID-19. Sequencing used CD4+ T cells from blood, cultured in vitro. The CDR3 DNA is TGCAGTGCGAGGACAGGGGGCGAGGTGAACACTGAAGCTTTCTTT. It is translated as CSARTGGEVNTEAFF.